The T cell receptor (beta chain) under discussion was sequenced for a study of T cell responses to AZD1222 COVID-19 vaccine. Assay used: immunoSEQ multiplex PCR; TCRdb lists only in-frame clones, some missing. The sample includes 180,000 or so clones, 75% to 90% of them seen just once. The study's findings and limits: The span of vaccine-associated CD4 TCRs extended across spike, with dominance at 160-218 and 743-854.

On this clone itself: Antigen unknown.

V trimming: 10 bases; J trimming: 3 bases; junction bases outside the gene matches: 11. This CDR3 is built from 14 residues. The germline V gene has CDR1 LNHDA and CDR2 SQIVND (reference sequence). The specimen was peripheral blood, collected 28 days after the second dose of the MenACWY control vaccine. The J gene is TRBJ1-2, the V gene TRBV19, with 7 bases fitting TRBD1. The sequence was obtained from an adult who received the MenACWY meningococcal vaccine as a control. The CDR3 DNA follows: TGTGCCACCCTCAGGACAGGTCTAGACTATGGCTACACCTTC. Its translation is CATLRTGLDYGYTF.